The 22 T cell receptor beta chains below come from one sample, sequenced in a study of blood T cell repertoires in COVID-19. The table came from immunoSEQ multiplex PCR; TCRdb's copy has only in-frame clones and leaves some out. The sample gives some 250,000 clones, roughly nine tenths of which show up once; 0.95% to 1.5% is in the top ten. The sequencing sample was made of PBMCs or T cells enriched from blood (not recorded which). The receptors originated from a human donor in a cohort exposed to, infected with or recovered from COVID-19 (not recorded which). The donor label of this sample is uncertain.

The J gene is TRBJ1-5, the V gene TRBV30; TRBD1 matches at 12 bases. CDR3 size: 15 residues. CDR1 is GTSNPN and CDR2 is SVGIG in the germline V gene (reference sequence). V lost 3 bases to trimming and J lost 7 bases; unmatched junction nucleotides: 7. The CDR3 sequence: CAWSGTGGPGQPQHF. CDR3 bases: TGTGCCTGGAGCGGGACAGGGGGCCCGGGGCAGCCCCAGCATTTT.

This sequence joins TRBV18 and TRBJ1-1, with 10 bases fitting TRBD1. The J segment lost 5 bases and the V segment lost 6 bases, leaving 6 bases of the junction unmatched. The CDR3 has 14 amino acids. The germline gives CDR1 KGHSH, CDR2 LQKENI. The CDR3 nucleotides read TGTGCCAGCTCGTTTGGACAGGGGGAAACTGAAGCTTTCTTT. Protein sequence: CASSFGQGETEAFF. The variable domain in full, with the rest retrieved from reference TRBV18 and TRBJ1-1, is NAGVMQNPRHLVRRRGQEARLRCSPMKGHSHVYWYRQLPEEGLKFMVYLQKENIIDESGMPKERFSAEFPKEGPSILRIQQVVRGDSAAYFCASSFGQGETEAFFGQGTRLTVV.

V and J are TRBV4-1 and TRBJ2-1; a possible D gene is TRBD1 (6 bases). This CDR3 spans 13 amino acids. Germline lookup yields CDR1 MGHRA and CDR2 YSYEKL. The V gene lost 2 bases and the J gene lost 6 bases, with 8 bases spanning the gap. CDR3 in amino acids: CASSQLGGNEQFF. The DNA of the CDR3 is TGCGCCAGCAGCCAACTAGGGGGCAATGAGCAGTTCTTC.

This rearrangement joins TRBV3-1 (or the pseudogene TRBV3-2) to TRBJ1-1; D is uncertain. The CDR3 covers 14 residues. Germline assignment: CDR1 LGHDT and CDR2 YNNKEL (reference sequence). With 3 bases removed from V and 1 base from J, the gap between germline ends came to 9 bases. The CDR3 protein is CASSQASKNTEAFF. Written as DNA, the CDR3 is TGTGCCAGCAGCCAGGCCAGTAAGAACACTGAAGCTTTCTTT.

The DNA for the CDR3 is TGTGCCAGTAGTATAGAGATGGACAGGGTGGGAAATAATGAAAAACTGTTTTTT. It yields the protein CASSIEMDRVGNNEKLFF. The genes are TRBV19 and TRBJ1-4; 8 bases match TRBD1. The germline gives CDR1 LNHDA, CDR2 SQIVND (reference sequence). V lost 0 bases and J lost 4; bases outside the gene matches: 10. The CDR3 is 18 amino acids.

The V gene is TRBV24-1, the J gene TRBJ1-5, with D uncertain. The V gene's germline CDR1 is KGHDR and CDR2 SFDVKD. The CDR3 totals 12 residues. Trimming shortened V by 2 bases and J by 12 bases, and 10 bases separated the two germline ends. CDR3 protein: CATSDSGGFQHF. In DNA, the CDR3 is TGTGCCACCAGTGATTCTGGAGGGTTCCAGCATTTT.

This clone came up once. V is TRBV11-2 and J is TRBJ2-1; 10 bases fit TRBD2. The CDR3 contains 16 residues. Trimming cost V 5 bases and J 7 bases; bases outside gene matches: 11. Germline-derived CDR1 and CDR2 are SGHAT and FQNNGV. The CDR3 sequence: CASSERAGGPGNEQFF. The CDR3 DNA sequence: TGTGCCAGCAGCGAAAGAGCGGGGGGGCCAGGGAATGAGCAGTTCTTC. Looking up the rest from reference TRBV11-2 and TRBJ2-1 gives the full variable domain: EAGVAQSPRYKIIEKRQSVAFWCNPISGHATLYWYQQILGQGPKLLIQFQNNGVVDDSQLPKDRFSAERLKGVDSTLKIQPAKLEDSAVYLCASSERAGGPGNEQFFGPGTRLTVL.

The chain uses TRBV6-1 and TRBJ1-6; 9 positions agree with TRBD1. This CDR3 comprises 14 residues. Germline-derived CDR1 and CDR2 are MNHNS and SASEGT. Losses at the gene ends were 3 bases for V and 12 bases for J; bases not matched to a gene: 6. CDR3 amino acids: CASSEPPGQGPLHF. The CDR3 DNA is TGTGCCAGCAGTGAGCCTCCGGGACAGGGACCCCTCCACTTT.

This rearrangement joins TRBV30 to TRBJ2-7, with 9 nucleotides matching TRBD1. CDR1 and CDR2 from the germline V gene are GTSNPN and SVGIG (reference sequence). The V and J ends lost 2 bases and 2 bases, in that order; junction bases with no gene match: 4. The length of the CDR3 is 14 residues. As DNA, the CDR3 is TGTGCCTGGAGTAGACAGGGGGTGCCCTACGAGCAGTACTTC. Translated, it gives CAWSRQGVPYEQYF.

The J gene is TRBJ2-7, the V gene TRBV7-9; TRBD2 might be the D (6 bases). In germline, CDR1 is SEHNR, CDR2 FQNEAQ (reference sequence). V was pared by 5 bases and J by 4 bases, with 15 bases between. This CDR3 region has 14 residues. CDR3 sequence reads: CASSPPGVWYEQYF. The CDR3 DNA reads TGTGCCAGCAGCCCCCCGGGGGTTTGGTACGAGCAGTACTTC.

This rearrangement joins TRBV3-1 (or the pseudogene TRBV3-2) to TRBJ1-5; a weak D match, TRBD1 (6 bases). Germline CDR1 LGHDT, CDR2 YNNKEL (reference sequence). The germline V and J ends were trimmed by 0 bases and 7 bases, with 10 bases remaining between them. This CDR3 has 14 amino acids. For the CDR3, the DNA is TGTGCCAGCAGCCAAGATTGGGGGCAACAGCCCCAGCATTTT. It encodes CASSQDWGQQPQHF.

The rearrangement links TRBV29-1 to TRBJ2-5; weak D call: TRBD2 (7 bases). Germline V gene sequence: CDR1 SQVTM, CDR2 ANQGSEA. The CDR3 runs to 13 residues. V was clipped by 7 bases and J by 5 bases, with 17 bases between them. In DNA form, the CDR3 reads TGCAGCGCAATGGGGGGGGCCCTGGAGACCCAGTACTTC. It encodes CSAMGGALETQYF.

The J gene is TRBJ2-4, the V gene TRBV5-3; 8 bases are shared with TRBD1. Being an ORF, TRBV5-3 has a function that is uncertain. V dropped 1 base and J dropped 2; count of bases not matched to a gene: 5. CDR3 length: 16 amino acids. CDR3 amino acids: CARSLHQGATKNIQYF. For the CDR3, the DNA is TGTGCCAGAAGCTTGCATCAGGGGGCAACCAAAAACATTCAGTACTTC.

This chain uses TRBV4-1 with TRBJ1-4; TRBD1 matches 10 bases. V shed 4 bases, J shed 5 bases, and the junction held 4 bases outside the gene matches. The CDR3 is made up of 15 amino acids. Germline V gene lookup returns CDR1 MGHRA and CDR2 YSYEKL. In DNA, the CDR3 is TGCGCCAGCAGCCGGACAGGGGGGCCGAATGAAAAACTGTTTTTT. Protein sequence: CASSRTGGPNEKLFF.

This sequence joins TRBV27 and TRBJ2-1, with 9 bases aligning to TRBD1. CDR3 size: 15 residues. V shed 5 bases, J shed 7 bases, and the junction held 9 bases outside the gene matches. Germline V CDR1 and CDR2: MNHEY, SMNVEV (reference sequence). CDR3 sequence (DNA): TGTGCCAGCAGTCTTGGGACAGGGAGGGGGAATGAGCAGTTCTTC. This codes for CASSLGTGRGNEQFF.

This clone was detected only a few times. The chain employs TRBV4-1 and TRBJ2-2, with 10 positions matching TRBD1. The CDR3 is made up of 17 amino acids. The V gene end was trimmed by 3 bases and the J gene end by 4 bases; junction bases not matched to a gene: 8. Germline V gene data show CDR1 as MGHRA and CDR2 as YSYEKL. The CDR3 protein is CASSQGGTGAATGELFF. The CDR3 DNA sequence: TGCGCCAGCAGCCAGGGGGGGACAGGGGCGGCCACCGGGGAGCTGTTTTTT.

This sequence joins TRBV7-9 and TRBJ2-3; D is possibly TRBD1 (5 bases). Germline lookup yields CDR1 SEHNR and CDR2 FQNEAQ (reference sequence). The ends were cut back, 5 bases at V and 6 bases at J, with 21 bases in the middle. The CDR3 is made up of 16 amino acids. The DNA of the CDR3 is TGTGCCAGCAGCCTTACCCAAGGGGCAATGGTGGATACGCAGTATTTT. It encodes CASSLTQGAMVDTQYF.

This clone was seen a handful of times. CDR3 in DNA: TGTGCCTTACGGGACAGGGGGCTGCAAACGGGTGGCTACACCTTC. It specifies CALRDRGLQTGGYTF. V and J are TRBV30 and TRBJ1-2; TRBD1 agrees at 12 bases. The CDR3 sequence is 15 residues long. J lost 7 bases, V lost 7 bases, and 13 bases had no gene match. CDR1 is GTSNPN, CDR2 SVGIG, per germline (reference sequence). Based on the CDR3 plus reference TRBV30 and TRBJ1-2, the full variable domain is SQTIHQWPATLVQPVGSPLSLECTVEGTSNPNLYWYRQAAGRGLQLLFYSVGIGQISSEVPQNLSASRPQDRQFILSSKKLLLSDSGFYLCALRDRGLQTGGYTFGSGTRLTVV.

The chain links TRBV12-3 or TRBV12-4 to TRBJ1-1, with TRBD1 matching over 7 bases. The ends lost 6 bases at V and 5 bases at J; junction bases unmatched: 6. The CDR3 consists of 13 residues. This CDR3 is CASSPRQGTEAFF. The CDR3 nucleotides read TGTGCCAGCAGCCCTCGACAGGGTACTGAAGCTTTCTTT.

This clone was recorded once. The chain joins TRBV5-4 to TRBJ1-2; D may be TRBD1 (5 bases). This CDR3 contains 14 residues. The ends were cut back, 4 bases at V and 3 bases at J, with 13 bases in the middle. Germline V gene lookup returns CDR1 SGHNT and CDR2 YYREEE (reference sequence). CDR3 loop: CASSPGGTYYGYTF. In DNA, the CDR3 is TGTGCCAGCAGCCCGGGGGGGACCTACTATGGCTACACCTTC.

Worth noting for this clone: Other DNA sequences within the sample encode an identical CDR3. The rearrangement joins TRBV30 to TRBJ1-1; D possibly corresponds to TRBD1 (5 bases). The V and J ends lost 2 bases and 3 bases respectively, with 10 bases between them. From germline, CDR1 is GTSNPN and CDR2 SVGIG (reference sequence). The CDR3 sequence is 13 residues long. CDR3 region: CAWSTGRDTEAFF. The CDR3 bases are TGTGCCTGGAGTACCGGCAGGGACACTGAAGCTTTCTTT.

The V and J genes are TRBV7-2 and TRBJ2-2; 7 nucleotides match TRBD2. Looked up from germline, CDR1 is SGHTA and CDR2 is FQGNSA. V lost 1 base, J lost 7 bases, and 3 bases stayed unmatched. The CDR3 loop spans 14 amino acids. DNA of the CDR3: TGTGCCAGCAGCTTAGTCGGGGGGATCGGGGAGCTGTTTTTT. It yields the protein CASSLVGGIGELFF.